Sequencing of this T cell receptor (beta chain) was carried out in a study of blood T cell repertoires in COVID-19 (dated by TCRdb to 2019 to 2021). In the study overall: Collaborator samples came from the United States, Italy and Spain and covered acute and convalescent phases of COVID-19. Deeply sampled blood TCRbeta repertoires from subjects exposed to, actively infected with, or recovered from COVID-19 were included in the dataset. The samples were drawn from two sources: the first 160 participants of the ongoing ImmuneRACE study, and 1,000 to 1,500 subjects contributed by 6 global collaborators. A freely available public database, intended as a resource for researchers studying the immune response to SARS-CoV-2, is where the repertoires were released. Where HLA class I and class II types were available, the types were taken from metadata supplied by the sample provider, not from assay-based typing. The material from the prospective study consisted of cDNA or gDNA derived from T cells, B-cell-depleted T cells, or PBMCs. Sample metadata almost always included a de-identified subject ID, COVID-19 status, age in years and sex.

Measured from the cysteine to the phenylalanine, the CDR3 is 11 residues long. Left in the record is the CDR3 DNA by itself, 33 bases read in frame from the first base. Per the germline V gene, SNHLY is the CDR1 and FYNNEI is the CDR2. The junction carries 6 bases between V and J, which are trimmed by 3 bases and 8 bases respectively. Whole blood was collected in K2EDTA tubes by collaborating institutions according to the institutions' own protocols. Collaborator samples were shipped for TCRbeta analysis as frozen whole blood, isolated PBMCs, or DNA extracted from either sample type. Results and caveats for the whole study, not just this receptor: How much clinical and demographic metadata was included differed by source and by participant, and the metadata was provided uncurated.

TCRbeta CDR3 regions were amplified from genomic DNA using the immunoSEQ Assay, a bias-controlled multiplex PCR. The authors processed their data as follows. The number of nucleated cells in each sample was estimated by amplification of reference gene primers within the assay. Sequence reads were collapsed and filtered to measure the absolute abundance of every unique TCRbeta CDR3 rearrangement. For each sample, productive Simpson clonality was calculated as the square root of Simpson's diversity index over productive rearrangements. What TCRdb holds here is the immuneACCESS table cut down to in-frame rearrangements. Part of the clones is not present; checked against another copy, under half of the missing clones reflect an unresolved V gene, and the others are unexplained. V and J calls and clone size are as listed in that table; D and trimming were resolved from the DNA. This sample is represented by approximately 250,000 clones; around 82% of them were singletons. The ten largest account for around 7.8% of the sample.

On this clone itself: What this receptor recognizes is not known. Qualities for individual bases were not recorded, and no much larger clone is one base off.

This sequence uses TRBV2 and TRBJ2-3; a tentative D call is TRBD2 (5 bases match). The receptor was derived from a human donor in a cohort sampled during active COVID-19. Input material: peripheral blood. The sequence in DNA is TGTGCCAGCAGTGAGGCGGGTACGCAGTATTTT. The encoded protein is CASSEAGTQYF.